The T cell receptor beta chain under discussion was sequenced for a study of Ad26.COV2.S vaccination and SARS-CoV-2 variants. Overall study: In the study, Ad26.COV2.S was injected intramuscularly once, or twice 56 days apart.

Assay: immunoSEQ multiplex PCR; the TCRdb copy retains only in-frame clones and omits some. Counted here are some 340,000 clones, 86% occurring once; the ten biggest clones make up less than 2%. The CDR3 extends over 11 amino acids. The V gene's germline CDR1 is DFQATT and CDR2 SNEGSKA (reference sequence). V lost 6 bases, J lost 3 bases, and 8 bases lay in between. Treatment here: some 20 received Ad26.COV2.S at low or high dose, single or two shots; roughly five received placebo; per-sample allocation not given. At day 63 after the first vaccine or placebo injection, samples were drawn. The receptor was isolated from a person aged 18 to 59 who received the Ad26.COV2.S COVID-19 vaccine or a placebo. The sample was peripheral blood, taken in a trial of Ad26.COV2.S vaccine versus placebo. This rearrangement joins TRBV20-1 to TRBJ1-2; unclear D gene. Here the CDR3 DNA reads TGCAGTGCCAGGACCGACTATGGCTACACCTTC. This translates into CSARTDYGYTF.